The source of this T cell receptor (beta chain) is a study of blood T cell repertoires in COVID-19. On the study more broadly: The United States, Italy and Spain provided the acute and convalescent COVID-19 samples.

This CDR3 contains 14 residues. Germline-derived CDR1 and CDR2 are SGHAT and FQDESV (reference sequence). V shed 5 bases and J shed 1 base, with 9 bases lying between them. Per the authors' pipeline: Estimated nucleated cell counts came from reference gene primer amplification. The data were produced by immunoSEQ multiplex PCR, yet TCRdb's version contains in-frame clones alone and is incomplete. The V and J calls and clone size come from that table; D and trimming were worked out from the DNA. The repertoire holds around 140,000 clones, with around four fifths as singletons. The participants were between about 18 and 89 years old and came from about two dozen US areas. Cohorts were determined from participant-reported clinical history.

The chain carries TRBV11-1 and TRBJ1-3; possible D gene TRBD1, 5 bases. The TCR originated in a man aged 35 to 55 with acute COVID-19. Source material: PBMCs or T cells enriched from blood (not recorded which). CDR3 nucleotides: TGTGCCAGCAGCCCGACAGTTTCTGGAAACACCATATATTTT. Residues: CASSPTVSGNTIYF. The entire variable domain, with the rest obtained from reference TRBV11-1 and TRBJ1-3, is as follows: EAEVAQSPRYKITEKSQAVAFWCDPISGHATLYWYRQILGQGPELLVQFQDESVVDDSQLPKDRFSAERLKGVDSTLKIQPAELGDSAMYLCASSPTVSGNTIYFGEGSWLTVV.